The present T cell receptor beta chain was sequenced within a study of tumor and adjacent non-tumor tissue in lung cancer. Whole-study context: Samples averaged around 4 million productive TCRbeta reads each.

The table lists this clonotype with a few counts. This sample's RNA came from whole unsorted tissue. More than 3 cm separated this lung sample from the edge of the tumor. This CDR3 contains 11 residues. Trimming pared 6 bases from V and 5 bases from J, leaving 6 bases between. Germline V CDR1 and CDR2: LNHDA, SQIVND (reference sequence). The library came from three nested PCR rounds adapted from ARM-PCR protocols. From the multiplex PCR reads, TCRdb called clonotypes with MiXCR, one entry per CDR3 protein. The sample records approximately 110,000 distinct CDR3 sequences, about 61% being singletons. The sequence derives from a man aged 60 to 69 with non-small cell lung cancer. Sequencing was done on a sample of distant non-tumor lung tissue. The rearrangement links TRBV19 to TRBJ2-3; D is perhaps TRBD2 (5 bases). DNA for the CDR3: TGTGCCAGTAGACGGGGAGATACGCAGTATTTT. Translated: CASRRGDTQYF.